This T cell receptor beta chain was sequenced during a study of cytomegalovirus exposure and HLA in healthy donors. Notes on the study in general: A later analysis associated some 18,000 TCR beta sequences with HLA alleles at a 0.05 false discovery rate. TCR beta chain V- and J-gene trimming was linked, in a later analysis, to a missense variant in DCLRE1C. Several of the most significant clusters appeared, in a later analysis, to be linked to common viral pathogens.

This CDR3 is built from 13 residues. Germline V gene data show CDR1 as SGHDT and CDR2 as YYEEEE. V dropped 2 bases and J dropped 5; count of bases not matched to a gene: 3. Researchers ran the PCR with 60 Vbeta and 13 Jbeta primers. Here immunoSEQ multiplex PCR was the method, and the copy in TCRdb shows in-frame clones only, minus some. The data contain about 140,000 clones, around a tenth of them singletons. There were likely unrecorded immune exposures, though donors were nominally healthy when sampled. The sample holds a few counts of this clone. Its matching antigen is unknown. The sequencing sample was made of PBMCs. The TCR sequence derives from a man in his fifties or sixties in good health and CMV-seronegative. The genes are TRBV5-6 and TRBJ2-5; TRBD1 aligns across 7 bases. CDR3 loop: CASSLGTEETQYF. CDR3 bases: TGTGCCAGCAGCTTAGGGACAGAGGAGACCCAGTACTTC.